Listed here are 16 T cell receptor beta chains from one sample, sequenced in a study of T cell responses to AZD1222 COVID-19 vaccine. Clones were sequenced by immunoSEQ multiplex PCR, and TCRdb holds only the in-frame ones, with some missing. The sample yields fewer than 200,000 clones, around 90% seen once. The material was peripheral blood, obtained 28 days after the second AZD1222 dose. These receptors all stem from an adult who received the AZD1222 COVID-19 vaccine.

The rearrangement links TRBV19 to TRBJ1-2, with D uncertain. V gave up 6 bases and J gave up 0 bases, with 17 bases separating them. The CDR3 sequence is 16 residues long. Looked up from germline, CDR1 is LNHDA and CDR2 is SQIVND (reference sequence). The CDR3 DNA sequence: TGTGCCAGTAGCACTCCGGGAGGGCTTACTAACTATGGCTACACCTTC. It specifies CASSTPGGLTNYGYTF.

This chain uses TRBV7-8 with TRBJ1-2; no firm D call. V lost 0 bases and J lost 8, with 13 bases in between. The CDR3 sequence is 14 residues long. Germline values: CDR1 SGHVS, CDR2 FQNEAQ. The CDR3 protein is CASSLAPLSDGYTF. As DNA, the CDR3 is TGTGCCAGCAGCTTAGCGCCCCTTTCCGACGGCTACACCTTC.

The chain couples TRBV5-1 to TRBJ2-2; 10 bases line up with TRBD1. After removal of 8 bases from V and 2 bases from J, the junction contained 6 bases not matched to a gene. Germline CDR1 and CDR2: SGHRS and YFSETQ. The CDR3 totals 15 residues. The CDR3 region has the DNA TGCGCCAGTCGGGGGACAGGGGTTAACACCGGGGAGCTGTTTTTT. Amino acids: CASRGTGVNTGELFF.

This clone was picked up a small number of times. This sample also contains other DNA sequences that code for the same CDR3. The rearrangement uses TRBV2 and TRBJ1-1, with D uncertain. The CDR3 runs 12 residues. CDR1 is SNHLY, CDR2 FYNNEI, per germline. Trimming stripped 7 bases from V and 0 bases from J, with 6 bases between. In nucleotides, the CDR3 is TGTGCCAGCACGGCCCTGAACACTGAAGCTTTCTTT. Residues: CASTALNTEAFF.

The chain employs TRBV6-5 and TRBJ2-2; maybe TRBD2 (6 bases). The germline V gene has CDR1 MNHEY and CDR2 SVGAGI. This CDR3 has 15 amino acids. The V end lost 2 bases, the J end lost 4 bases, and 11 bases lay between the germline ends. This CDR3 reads CASSYGGVGTGELFF. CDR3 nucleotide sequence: TGTGCCAGCAGTTACGGCGGGGTTGGCACCGGGGAGCTGTTTTTT.

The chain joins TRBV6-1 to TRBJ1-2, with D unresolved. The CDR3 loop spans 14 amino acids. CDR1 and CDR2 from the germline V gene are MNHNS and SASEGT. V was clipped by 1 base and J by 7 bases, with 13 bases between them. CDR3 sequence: CASSEDVRSLGYTF. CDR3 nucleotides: TGTGCCAGCAGTGAAGATGTCAGGAGTCTTGGCTACACCTTC.

The DNA for the CDR3 is TGTGCCAGCAGTCCGCAGGGGATGTGGGCTTTCTTT. Its translation is CASSPQGMWAFF. The genes are TRBV6-5 and TRBJ1-1; weak D call: TRBD1 (6 bases). V was cut by 5 bases and J by 11 bases, with 15 bases left in between. Germline loops: CDR1 MNHEY, CDR2 SVGAGI. This CDR3 is 12 amino acids long.

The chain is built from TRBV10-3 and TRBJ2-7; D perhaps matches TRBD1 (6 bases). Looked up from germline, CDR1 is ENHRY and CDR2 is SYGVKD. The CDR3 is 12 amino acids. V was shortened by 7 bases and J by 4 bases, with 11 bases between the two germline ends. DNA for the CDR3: TGTGCCATCATGGACAGATCGTACGAGCAGTACTTC. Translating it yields CAIMDRSYEQYF.

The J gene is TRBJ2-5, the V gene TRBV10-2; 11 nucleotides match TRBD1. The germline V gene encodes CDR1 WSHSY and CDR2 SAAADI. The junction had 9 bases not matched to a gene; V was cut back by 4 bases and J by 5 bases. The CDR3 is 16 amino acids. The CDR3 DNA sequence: TGCGCCAGCAGTGTACGGACAGGGGGCTTTGTGGAGACCCAGTACTTC. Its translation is CASSVRTGGFVETQYF.

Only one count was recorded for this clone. The CDR3 loop is CASSYAPIRGYTF. The CDR3 bases are TGTGCCAGCAGTTACGCCCCGATACGGGGCTACACCTTC. This chain joins TRBV6-5 and TRBJ1-2; D not certain. Germline lookup yields CDR1 MNHEY and CDR2 SVGAGI. Trimming removed 2 bases at V and 8 bases at J, with 12 bases between. The CDR3 is 13 residues long.

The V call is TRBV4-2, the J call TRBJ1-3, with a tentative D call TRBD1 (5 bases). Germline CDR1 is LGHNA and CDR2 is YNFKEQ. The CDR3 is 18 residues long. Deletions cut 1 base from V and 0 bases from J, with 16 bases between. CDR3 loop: CASSQAQVGVSSGNTIYF. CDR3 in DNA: TGTGCCAGCAGCCAAGCGCAGGTGGGGGTCAGCTCTGGAAACACCATATATTTT.

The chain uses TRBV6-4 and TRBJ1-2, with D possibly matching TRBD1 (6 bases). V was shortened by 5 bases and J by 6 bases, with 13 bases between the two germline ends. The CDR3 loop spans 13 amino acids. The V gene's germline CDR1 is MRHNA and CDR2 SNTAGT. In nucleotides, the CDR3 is TGTGCCAGCAGTCTCCAGGGGTTCGATGGCTACACCTTC. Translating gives CASSLQGFDGYTF.

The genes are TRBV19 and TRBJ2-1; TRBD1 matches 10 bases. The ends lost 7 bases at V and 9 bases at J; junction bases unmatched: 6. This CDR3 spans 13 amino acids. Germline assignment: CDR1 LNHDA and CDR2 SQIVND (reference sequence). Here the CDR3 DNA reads TGTGCCAGTAACCGACAGGGGGCGGGTGAGCAGTTCTTC. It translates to CASNRQGAGEQFF.

CDR3 sequence (DNA): TGTGCCAGCAGCTTGGTCGGGGGTTGGTATGGCTACACCTTC. This sequence encodes CASSLVGGWYGYTF. This sequence joins TRBV5-4 and TRBJ1-2; D may be TRBD1 (5 bases). Germline values: CDR1 SGHNT, CDR2 YYREEE (reference sequence). The CDR3 loop spans 14 amino acids. V was trimmed by 0 bases and J by 5 bases, leaving 11 bases between them. The variable domain in full, completed from reference TRBV5-4 and TRBJ1-2, reads ETGVTQSPTHLIKTRGQQVTLRCSSQSGHNTVSWYQQALGQGPQFIFQYYREEENGRGNFPPRFSGLQFPNYSSELNVNALELDDSALYLCASSLVGGWYGYTFGSGTRLTVV.

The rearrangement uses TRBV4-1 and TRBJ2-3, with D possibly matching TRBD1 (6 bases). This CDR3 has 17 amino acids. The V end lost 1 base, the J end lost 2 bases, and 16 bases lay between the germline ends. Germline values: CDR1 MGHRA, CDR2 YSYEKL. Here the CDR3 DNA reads TGCGCCAGCAGCCAAGGGCCAGGGGCGACCTACACAGATACGCAGTATTTT. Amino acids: CASSQGPGATYTDTQYF.

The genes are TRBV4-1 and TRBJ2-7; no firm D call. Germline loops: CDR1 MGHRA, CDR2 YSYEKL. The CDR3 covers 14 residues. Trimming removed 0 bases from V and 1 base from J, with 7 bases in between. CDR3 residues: CASSQDGVSYEQYF. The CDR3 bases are TGCGCCAGCAGCCAAGACGGAGTTTCCTACGAGCAGTACTTC.